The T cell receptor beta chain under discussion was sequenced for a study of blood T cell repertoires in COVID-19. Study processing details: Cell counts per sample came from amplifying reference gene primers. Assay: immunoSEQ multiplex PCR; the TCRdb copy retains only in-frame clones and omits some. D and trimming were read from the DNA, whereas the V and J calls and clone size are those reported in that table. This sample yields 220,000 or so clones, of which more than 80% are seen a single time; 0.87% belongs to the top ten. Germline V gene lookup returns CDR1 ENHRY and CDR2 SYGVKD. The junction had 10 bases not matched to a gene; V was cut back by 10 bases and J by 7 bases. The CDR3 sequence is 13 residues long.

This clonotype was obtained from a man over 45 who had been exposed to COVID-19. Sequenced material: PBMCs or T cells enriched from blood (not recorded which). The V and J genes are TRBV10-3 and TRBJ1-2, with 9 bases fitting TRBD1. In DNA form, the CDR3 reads TGTGCCACCTCGGGACAGGGAGGAGGTGGCTACACCTTC. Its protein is CATSGQGGGGYTF.